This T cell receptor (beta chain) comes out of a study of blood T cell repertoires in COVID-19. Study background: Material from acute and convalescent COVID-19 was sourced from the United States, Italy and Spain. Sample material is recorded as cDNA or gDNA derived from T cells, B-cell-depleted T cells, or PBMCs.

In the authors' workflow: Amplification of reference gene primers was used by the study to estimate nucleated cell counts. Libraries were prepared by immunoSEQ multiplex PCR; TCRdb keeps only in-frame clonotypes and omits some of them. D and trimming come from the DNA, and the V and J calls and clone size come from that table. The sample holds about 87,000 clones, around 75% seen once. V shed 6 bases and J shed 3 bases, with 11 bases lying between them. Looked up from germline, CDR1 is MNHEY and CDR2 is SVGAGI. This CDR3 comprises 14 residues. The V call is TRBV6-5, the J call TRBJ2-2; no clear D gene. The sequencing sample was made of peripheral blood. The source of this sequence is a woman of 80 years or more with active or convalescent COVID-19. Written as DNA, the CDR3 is TGTGCCAGCAGCATCAGGTTTTACACCGGGGAGCTGTTTTTT. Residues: CASSIRFYTGELFF.